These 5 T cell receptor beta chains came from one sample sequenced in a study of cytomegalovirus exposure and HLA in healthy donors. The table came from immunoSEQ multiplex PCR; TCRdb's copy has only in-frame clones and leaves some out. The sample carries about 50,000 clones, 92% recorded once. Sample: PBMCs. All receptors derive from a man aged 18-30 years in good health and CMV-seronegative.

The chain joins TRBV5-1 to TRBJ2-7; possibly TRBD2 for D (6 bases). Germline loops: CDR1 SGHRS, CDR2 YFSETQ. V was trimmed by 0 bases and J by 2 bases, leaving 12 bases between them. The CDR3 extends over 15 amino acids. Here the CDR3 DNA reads TGCGCCAGCAGCTTGGTCACGGGGGTGGCCTACGAGCAGTACTTC. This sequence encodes CASSLVTGVAYEQYF.

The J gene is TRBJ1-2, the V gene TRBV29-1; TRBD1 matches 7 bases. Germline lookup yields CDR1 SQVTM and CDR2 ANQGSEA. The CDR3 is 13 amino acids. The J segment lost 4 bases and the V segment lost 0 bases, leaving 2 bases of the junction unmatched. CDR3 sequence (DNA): TGCAGCGTTGAAGATTCAGGGGGCTATGGCTACACCTTC. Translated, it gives CSVEDSGGYGYTF.

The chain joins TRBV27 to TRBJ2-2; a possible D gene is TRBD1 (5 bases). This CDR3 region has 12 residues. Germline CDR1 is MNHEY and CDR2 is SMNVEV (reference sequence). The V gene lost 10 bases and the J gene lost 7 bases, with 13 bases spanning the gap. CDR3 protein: CATQLGHGELFF. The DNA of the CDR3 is TGTGCCACCCAGTTGGGGCACGGGGAGCTGTTTTTT.

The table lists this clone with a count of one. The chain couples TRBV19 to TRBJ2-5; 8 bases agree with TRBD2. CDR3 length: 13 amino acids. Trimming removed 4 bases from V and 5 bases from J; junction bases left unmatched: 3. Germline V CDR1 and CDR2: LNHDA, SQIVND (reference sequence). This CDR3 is CASSTTSVETQYF. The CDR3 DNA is TGTGCCAGTAGTACGACTAGCGTTGAGACCCAGTACTTC.

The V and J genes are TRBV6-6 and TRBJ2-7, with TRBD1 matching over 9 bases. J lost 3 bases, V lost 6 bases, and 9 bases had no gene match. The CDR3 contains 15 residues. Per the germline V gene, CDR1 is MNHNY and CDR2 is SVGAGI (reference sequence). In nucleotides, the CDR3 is TGTGCCAGCAGACCCCCGGGACAGGGTTTCTACGAGCAGTACTTC. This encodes CASRPPGQGFYEQYF.